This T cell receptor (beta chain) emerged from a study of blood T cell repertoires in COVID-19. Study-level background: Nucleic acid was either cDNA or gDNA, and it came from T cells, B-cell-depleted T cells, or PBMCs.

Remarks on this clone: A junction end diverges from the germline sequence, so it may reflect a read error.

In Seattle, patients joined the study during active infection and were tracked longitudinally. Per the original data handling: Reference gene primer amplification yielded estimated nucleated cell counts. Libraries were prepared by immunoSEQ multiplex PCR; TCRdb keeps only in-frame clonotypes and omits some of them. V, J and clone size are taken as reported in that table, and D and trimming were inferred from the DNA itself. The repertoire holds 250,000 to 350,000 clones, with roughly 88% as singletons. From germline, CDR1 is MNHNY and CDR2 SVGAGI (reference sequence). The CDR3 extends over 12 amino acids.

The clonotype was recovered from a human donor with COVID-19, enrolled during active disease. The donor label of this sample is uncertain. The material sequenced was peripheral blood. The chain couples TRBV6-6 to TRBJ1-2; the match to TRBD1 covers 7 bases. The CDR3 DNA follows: TGTGCCAGCACCACGACAGGGAGCCCCTCTAACTTC. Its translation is CASTTTGSPSNF.